This T cell receptor (delta chain) was sequenced for a study of gamma-delta chains in newborns, infants, children. Study in general: Microbial exposure reportedly drives polyclonal innate γδ T cell expansion after birth.

By sample share, this clone is medium-sized. The same CDR3 is also encoded by other DNA sequences in this sample. TCRdb reanalysed the reads with CATT. The sample carries around 3,300 delta-chain clones, 0.25% to 0.3% recorded once. This CDR3 is built from 15 residues. Germline-derived CDR1 and CDR2 are GEAIGNYY and EKD. After removal of 3 bases from V and 6 bases from J, the junction contained 4 bases not matched to a gene. The sample comprised blood. The rearrangement links TRDV2 to TRDJ2, with 12 bases aligning to TRDD3. The receptor's source is a child who was a newborn, infant or young child, either healthy, febrile or measles-vaccinated (not recorded which). The CDR3 DNA reads as TGTGCCTGTGACGTACTGGGGGATACTCCAGCACAACTCTTCTTT. As protein: CACDVLGDTPAQLFF.